The 12 T cell receptor beta chains listed next were all sequenced from one sample in a study of blood T cell repertoires in COVID-19. The repertoire was sequenced with immunoSEQ multiplex PCR; TCRdb's copy has only in-frame clones and lacks some. This table has some 400,000 clones, over 75% appearing once. The sequenced sample consisted of peripheral blood. Receptors were obtained from a young woman with COVID-19, enrolled during active disease.

J is TRBJ2-7 and V is TRBV9; 7 nucleotides align to TRBD1. Trimming removed 0 bases from V and 3 bases from J; junction bases left unmatched: 3. The germline V gene encodes CDR1 SGDLS and CDR2 YYNGEE. This CDR3 comprises 14 residues. The CDR3 sequence: CASSVDGTVYEQYF. CDR3 coding DNA: TGTGCCAGCAGCGTAGACGGGACAGTCTACGAGCAGTACTTC.

V usage is TRBV24-1 and J usage is TRBJ2-7; 9 nucleotides line up with TRBD2. The ends lost 9 bases at V and 2 bases at J; junction bases unmatched: 10. Germline V lookup: CDR1 KGHDR, CDR2 SFDVKD. This CDR3 comprises 15 residues. CDR3 bases: TGTGCCACCCACCGACTAAGCGGGGGGACCTACGAGCAGTACTTC. It encodes CATHRLSGGTYEQYF.

The gene calls are TRBV30 and TRBJ2-3; 7 bases are shared with TRBD2. V shed 6 bases, J shed 4 bases, and the junction held 7 bases outside the gene matches. Germline V gene data show CDR1 as GTSNPN and CDR2 as SVGIG (reference sequence). This CDR3 is 13 amino acids long. Here the CDR3 DNA reads TGTGCCTGCACTAGCGTCGGACCAGATACGCAGTATTTT. The encoded protein is CACTSVGPDTQYF.

This sequence joins TRBV4-2 and TRBJ1-6, with D maybe TRBD1 (6 bases). This CDR3 is built from 17 residues. CDR1 is LGHNA and CDR2 is YNFKEQ in the germline V gene. V was shortened by 0 bases and J by 8 bases, with 17 bases between the two germline ends. The CDR3 DNA is TGTGCCAGCAGCCAAGAGTTTGGGACATCCATAGATTCACCCCTCCACTTT. Encoded protein: CASSQEFGTSIDSPLHF.

The V and J genes are TRBV2 and TRBJ2-7, with TRBD2 identical over 10 bases. Germline lookup yields CDR1 SNHLY and CDR2 FYNNEI. This CDR3 spans 12 amino acids. With V trimmed by 11 bases and J by 3 bases, 4 bases remained unmatched. CDR3 bases: TGTGCCGGGAGCGGGAGGGTCTACGAGCAGTACTTC. It translates to CAGSGRVYEQYF.

The rearrangement links TRBV27 to TRBJ2-2; 13 positions agree with TRBD2. The CDR3 covers 16 residues. The J segment lost 2 bases and the V segment lost 3 bases, leaving 0 bases of the junction unmatched. CDR1 and CDR2 from the germline V gene are MNHEY and SMNVEV (reference sequence). The DNA for the CDR3 is TGTGCCAGCAGTTTGGGACTAGCGGGAAACACCGGGGAGCTGTTTTTT. Translating gives CASSLGLAGNTGELFF.

This clone was recorded only once. The chain carries TRBV7-9 and TRBJ2-5; D gene unclear. The CDR3 is 17 residues long. Germline V gene sequence: CDR1 SEHNR, CDR2 FQNEAQ (reference sequence). Between the trimmed V and J ends, which lost 5 bases and 2 bases, there was a span of 21 bases. In nucleotides, the CDR3 is TGTGCCAGCAGCCGAAAGTCCTTCGAGGTAGCTCAAGAGACCCAGTACTTC. Protein: CASSRKSFEVAQETQYF.

V and J are TRBV6-2 or TRBV6-3 and TRBJ2-7; perhaps TRBD1 as D (6 bases). The germline V gene has CDR1 MNHEY and CDR2 SVGEGT. The CDR3 has 15 residues. Trimming pared 3 bases from V and 7 bases from J, leaving 19 bases between. CDR3 region: CASSYGGTPFREQYF. The CDR3 DNA sequence: TGTGCCAGCAGTTATGGGGGCACGCCTTTTCGTGAGCAGTACTTC.

The chain has TRBV24-1 and TRBJ2-5; 8 positions agree with TRBD1. The CDR3 consists of 15 residues. From germline, CDR1 is KGHDR and CDR2 SFDVKD. Unmatched junction bases numbered 8, after V lost 4 bases and J lost 5 bases. The CDR3 region is CATSDPSGGQETQYF. The CDR3 coding sequence is TGTGCCACCAGTGACCCTTCAGGGGGCCAGGAGACCCAGTACTTC.

V gene TRBV6-5 combines with J gene TRBJ2-1, with D possibly matching TRBD2 (5 bases). The germline CDR1 and CDR2 sequences are MNHEY and SVGAGI. Deletions cut 0 bases from V and 7 bases from J, with 13 bases between. This CDR3 comprises 15 residues. The CDR3 loop is CASSYSIGRGNEQFF. CDR3 nucleotides: TGTGCCAGCAGTTACTCGATAGGGAGAGGAAATGAGCAGTTCTTC.

V and J are TRBV7-6 and TRBJ1-5; maybe TRBD1 (5 bases). V lost 5 bases, J lost 5 bases, and 16 bases lay in between. Germline lookup yields CDR1 SGHVS and CDR2 FNYEAQ. The length of the CDR3 is 15 residues. The CDR3: CASSPGGGGDQPQHF. The DNA of the CDR3 is TGTGCCAGCAGCCCCGGGGGTGGAGGGGATCAGCCCCAGCATTTT.

CDR3 DNA sequence: TGTGCTAGTGGTAACCGGGACAGGGACCTGATAGCGGGGACTCGCTCCTACAATGAGCAGTTCTTC. This codes for CASGNRDRDLIAGTRSYNEQFF. The J gene is TRBJ2-1, the V gene TRBV12-5, with D maybe TRBD1 (9 bases). Germline-derived CDR1 and CDR2 are LGHNT and FRNRAP. Trimming left V 5 bases short and J 0 bases short, with 32 bases between. This CDR3 comprises 22 residues. Drawing the rest from reference TRBV12-5 and TRBJ2-1, the complete variable domain is DARVTQTPRHKVTEMGQEVTMRCQPILGHNTVFWYRQTMMQGLELLAYFRNRAPLDDSGMPKDRFSAEMPDATLATLKIQPSEPRDSAVYFCASGNRDRDLIAGTRSYNEQFFGPGTRLTVL.